This entry is about one T cell receptor beta chain. The target antigen is unknown. The sample belongs to a study of blood T cells in healthy people across ages. The sample providers were healthy Caucasian people from Russia, aged about 6 to 90. Study-wide points: A strong correlation between TCR beta diversity and naive T cell percentage was seen.

A second PCR of 7 to 11 cycles used a sample-barcoded 5' primer and a J-beta primer mix. A template-switch adaptor containing 12 random nucleotides labeled each cDNA molecule. Each CDR3 protein is one row after TCRdb ran MiXCR on the 5' RACE reads. Counted here are approximately 900,000 distinct CDR3 sequences, roughly 48% occurring once; the ten biggest clones make up 10% to 15%. Germline CDR1 and CDR2: SGHTA and FQGNSA. Trimming removed 0 bases at V and 2 bases at J, with 9 bases between. The CDR3 is made up of 15 amino acids. The TCR comes from a man aged 25 to 45 in good health. The chain uses TRBV7-2 and TRBJ2-3, with D unresolved. Sequencing was performed on blood. CDR3 sequence: CASSLASLNTDTQYF. In DNA, the CDR3 is TGTGCCAGCAGCTTAGCTAGTTTAAACACAGATACGCAGTATTTT.